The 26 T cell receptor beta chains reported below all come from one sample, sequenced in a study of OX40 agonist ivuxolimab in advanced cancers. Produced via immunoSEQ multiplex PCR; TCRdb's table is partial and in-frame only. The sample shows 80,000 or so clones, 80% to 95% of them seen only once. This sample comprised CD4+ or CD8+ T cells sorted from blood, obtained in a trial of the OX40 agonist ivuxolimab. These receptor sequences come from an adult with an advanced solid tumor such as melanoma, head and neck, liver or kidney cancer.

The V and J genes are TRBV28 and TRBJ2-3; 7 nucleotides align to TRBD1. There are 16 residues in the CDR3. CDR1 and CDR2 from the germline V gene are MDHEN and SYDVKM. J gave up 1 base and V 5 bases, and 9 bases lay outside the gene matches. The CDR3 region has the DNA TGTGCCAGCAGTGCTAACACCGGGACAGGCACAGATACGCAGTATTTT. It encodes CASSANTGTGTDTQYF.

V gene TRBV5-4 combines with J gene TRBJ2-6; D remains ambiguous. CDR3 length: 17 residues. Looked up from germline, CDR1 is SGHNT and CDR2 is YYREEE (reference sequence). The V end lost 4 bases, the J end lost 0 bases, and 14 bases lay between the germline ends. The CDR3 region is CASSPGYTHSGANVLTF. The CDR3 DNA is TGTGCCAGCAGCCCGGGTTACACACACTCTGGGGCCAACGTCCTGACTTTC.

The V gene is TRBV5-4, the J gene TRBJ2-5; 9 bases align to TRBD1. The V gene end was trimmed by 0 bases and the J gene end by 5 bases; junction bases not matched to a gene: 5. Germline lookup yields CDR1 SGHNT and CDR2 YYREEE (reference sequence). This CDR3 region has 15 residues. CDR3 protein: CASSLDRGQRETQYF. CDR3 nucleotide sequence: TGTGCCAGCAGCTTGGACAGGGGGCAGAGGGAGACCCAGTACTTC.

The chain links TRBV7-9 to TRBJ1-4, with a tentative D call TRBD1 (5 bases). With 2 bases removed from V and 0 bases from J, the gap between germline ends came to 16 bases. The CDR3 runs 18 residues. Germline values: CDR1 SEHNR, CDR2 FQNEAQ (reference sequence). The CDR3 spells CASSLFGGPLSTNEKLFF. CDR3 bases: TGTGCCAGCAGCTTATTCGGGGGACCCCTCTCAACTAATGAAAAACTGTTTTTT.

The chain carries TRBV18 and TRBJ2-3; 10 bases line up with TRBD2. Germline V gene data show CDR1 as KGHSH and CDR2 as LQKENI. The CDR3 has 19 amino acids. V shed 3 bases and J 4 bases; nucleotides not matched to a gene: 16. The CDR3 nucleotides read TGTGCCAGCTCACCTGGGAATGCCGGGGGGACTAGCGCATCAGATACGCAGTATTTT. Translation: CASSPGNAGGTSASDTQYF.

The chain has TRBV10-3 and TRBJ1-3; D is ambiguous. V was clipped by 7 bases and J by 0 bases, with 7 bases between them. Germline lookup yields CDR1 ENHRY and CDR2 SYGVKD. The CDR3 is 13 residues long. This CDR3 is CAITASSGNTIYF. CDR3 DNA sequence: TGTGCCATCACTGCTAGCTCTGGAAACACCATATATTTT.

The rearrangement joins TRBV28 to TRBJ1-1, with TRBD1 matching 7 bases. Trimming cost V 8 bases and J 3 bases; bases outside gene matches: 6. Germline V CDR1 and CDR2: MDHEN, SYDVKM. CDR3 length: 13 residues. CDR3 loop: CASDYRGHTEAFF. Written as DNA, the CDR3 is TGTGCCAGCGATTACAGGGGACACACTGAAGCTTTCTTT. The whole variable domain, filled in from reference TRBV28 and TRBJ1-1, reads DVKVTQSSRYLVKRTGEKVFLECVQDMDHENMFWYRQDPGLGLRLIYFSYDVKMKEKGDIPEGYSVSREKKERFSLILESASTNQTSMYLCASDYRGHTEAFFGQGTRLTVV.

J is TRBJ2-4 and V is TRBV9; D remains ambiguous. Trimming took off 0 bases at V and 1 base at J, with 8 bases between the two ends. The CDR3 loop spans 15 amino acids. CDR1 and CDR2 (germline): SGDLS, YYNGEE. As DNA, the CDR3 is TGTGCCAGCAGCGTAGTGCCGGACGCCAAAAACATTCAGTACTTC. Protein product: CASSVVPDAKNIQYF.

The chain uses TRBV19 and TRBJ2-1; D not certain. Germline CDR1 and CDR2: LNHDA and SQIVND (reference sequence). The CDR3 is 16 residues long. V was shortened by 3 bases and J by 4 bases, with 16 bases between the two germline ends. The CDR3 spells CASSILGQATYNEQFF. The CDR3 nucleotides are TGTGCCAGTAGTATCCTTGGGCAGGCGACTTACAATGAGCAGTTCTTC. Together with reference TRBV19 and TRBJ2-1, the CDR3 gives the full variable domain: DGGITQSPKYLFRKEGQNVTLSCEQNLNHDAMYWYRQDPGQGLRLIYYSQIVNDFQKGDIAEGYSVSREKKESFPLTVTSAQKNPTAFYLCASSILGQATYNEQFFGPGTRLTVL.

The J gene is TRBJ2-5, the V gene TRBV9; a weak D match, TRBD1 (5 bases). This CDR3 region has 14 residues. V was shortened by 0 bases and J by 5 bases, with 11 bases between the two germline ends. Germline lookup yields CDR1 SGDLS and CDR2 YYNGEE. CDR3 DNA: TGTGCCAGCAGCGTAGAGGGGCTGAGGGAGACCCAGTACTTC. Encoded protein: CASSVEGLRETQYF.

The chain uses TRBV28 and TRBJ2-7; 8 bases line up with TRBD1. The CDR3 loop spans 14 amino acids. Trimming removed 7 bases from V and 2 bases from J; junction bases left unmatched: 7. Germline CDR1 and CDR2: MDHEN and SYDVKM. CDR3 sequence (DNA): TGTGCCAGCAACGGGGGACAGGACCCCTACGAGCAGTACTTC. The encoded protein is CASNGGQDPYEQYF.

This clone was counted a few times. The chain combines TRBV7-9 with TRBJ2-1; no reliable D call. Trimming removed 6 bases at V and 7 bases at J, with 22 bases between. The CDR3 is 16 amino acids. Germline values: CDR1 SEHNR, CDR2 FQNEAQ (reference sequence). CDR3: CASRYWVGGPHNEQFF. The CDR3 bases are TGTGCCAGCAGATACTGGGTCGGCGGACCCCATAATGAGCAGTTCTTC.

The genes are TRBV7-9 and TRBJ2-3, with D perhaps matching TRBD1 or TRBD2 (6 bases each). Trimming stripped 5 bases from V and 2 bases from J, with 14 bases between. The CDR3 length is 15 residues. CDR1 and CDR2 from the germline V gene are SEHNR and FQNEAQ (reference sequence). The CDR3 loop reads CASSGGRGNTDTQYF. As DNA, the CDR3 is TGTGCCAGCAGCGGGGGGCGGGGAAACACAGATACGCAGTATTTT.

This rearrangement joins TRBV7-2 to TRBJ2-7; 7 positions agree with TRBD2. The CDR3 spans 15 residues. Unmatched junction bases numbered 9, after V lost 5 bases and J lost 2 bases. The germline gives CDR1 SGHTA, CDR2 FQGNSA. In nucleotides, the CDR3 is TGTGCCAGCAGCCTGCAAGCGGGGCCCCCCTACGAGCAGTACTTC. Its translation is CASSLQAGPPYEQYF.

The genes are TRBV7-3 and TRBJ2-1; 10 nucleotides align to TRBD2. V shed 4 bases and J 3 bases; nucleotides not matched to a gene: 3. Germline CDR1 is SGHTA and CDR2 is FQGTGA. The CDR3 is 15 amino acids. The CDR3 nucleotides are TGTGCCAGCAGCTCCGTAGCGGGGGGCTACAATGAGCAGTTCTTC. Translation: CASSSVAGGYNEQFF.

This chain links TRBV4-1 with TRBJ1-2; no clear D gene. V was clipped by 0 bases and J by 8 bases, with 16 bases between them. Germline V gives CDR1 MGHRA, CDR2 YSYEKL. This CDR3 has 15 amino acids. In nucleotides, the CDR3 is TGCGCCAGCAGCCAAGAGAGTGTGGAGAGAAGAGGCTACACCTTC. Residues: CASSQESVERRGYTF.

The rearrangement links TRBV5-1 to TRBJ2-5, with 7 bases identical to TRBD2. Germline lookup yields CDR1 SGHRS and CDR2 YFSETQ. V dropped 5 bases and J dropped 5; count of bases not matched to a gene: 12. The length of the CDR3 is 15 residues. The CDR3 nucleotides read TGCGCCAGCAGGAGCGGGGAGGCCGGCGGGGAGACCCAGTACTTC. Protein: CASRSGEAGGETQYF. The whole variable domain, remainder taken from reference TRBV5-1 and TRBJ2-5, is KAGVTQTPRYLIKTRGQQVTLSCSPISGHRSVSWYQQTPGQGLQFLFEYFSETQRNKGNFPGRFSGRQFSNSRSEMNVSTLELGDSALYLCASRSGEAGGETQYFGPGTRLLVL.

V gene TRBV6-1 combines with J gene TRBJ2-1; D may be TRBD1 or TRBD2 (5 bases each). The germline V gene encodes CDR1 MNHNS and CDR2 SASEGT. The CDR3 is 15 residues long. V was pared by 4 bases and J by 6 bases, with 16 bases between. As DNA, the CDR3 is TGTGCCAGCAGTGGAGGGAACCAGGGACCCAATGAGCAGTTCTTC. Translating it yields CASSGGNQGPNEQFF.

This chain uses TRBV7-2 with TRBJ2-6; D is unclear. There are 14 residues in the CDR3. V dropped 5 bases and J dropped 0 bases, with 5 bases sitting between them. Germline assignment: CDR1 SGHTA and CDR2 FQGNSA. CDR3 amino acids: CASSRFSGANVLTF. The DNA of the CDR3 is TGTGCCAGCAGCCGATTCTCTGGGGCCAACGTCCTGACTTTC.

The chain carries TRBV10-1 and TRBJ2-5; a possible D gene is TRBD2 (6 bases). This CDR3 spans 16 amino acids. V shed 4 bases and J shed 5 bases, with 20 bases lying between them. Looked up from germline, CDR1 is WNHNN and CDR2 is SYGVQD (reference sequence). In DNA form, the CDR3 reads TGCGCCAGCAGTGGAGGACTATCCATGAGGGTGGAGACCCAGTACTTC. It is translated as CASSGGLSMRVETQYF.

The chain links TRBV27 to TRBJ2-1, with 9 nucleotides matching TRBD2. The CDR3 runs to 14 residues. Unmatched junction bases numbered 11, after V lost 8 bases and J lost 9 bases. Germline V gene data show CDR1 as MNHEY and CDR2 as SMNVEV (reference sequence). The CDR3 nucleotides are TGTGCCAGCCGGCGAGCGGGGGGACTTAGTGAGCAGTTCTTC. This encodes CASRRAGGLSEQFF.

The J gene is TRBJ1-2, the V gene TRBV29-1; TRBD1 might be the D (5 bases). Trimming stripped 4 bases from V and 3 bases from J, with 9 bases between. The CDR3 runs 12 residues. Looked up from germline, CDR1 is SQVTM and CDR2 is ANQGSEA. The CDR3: CSVGPGHYGYTF. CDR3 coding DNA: TGCAGCGTTGGTCCGGGGCACTATGGCTACACCTTC.

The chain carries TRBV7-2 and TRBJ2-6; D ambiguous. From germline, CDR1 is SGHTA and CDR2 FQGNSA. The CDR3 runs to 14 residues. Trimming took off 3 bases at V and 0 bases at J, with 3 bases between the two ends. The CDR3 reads CASSFDSGANVLTF. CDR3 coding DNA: TGTGCCAGCAGCTTTGACTCTGGGGCCAACGTCCTGACTTTC.

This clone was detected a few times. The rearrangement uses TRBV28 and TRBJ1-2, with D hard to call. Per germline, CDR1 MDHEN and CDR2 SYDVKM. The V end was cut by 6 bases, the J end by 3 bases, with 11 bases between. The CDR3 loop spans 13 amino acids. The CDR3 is CASRVVGDYGYTF. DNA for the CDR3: TGTGCCAGCAGGGTAGTTGGGGACTATGGCTACACCTTC.

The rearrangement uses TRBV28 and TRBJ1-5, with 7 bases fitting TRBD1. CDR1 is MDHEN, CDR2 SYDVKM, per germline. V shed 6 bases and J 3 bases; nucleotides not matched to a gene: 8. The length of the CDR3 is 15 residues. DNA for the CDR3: TGTGCCAGCAGGCCGTGGACAGGATACAATCAGCCCCAGCATTTT. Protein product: CASRPWTGYNQPQHF. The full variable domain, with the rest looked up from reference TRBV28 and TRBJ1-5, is DVKVTQSSRYLVKRTGEKVFLECVQDMDHENMFWYRQDPGLGLRLIYFSYDVKMKEKGDIPEGYSVSREKKERFSLILESASTNQTSMYLCASRPWTGYNQPQHFGDGTRLSIL.

The CDR3 nucleotides are TGTGCCAGCAGCGTAGACGGACGGCTTACAAACACCATATATTTT. Encoded protein: CASSVDGRLTNTIYF. The chain recombines TRBV9 with TRBJ1-3; no reliable D call. There are 15 residues in the CDR3. Germline V gene data show CDR1 as SGDLS and CDR2 as YYNGEE. The V and J ends lost 0 bases and 6 bases respectively, with 13 bases between them.